This entry lists 24 T cell receptor beta chains sequenced from one sample in a study of T cells in Graves' hyperthyroidism and ophthalmopathy. RNA transcripts were the template for amplifying TCR beta CDR3 regions. In the first-round RT-PCR of the TCR CDR3, the HTBI primer set was used. TCRdb used MiXCR to reprocess the multiplex PCR reads, holding one entry per CDR3 protein. The sample includes 540,000 or so distinct CDR3 sequences, around 14% of them seen just once. The sample taken for sequencing was blood. These receptors all come from a woman aged 25 to 45 with Graves' hyperthyroidism.

This clonotype was picked up many times. J is TRBJ2-7 and V is TRBV12-3 or TRBV12-4; TRBD1 is a possible D gene (6 bases). This CDR3 is 14 amino acids long. The ends were cut back, 6 bases at V and 0 bases at J, with 12 bases in the middle. The CDR3 loop reads CASSSLDSSYEQYF. The DNA for the CDR3 is TGTGCCAGCAGCTCTCTGGACAGCTCCTACGAGCAGTACTTC.

The V and J genes are TRBV15 and TRBJ1-2, with a weak D call TRBD1 (6 bases). Per germline, CDR1 LNHNV and CDR2 YYDKDF (reference sequence). This CDR3 is 14 amino acids long. Deletions cut 0 bases from V and 2 bases from J, with 7 bases between. The CDR3 reads CATSRDRGNYGYTF. DNA for the CDR3: TGTGCCACCAGCAGAGACAGGGGAAACTATGGCTACACCTTC.

This clonotype was found many times. The V and J genes are TRBV28 and TRBJ2-5, with D possibly being TRBD2 (6 bases). There are 14 residues in the CDR3. V dropped 6 bases and J dropped 5 bases, with 16 bases sitting between them. The germline gives CDR1 MDHEN, CDR2 SYDVKM. The CDR3 is CASRLGEVRETQYF. The DNA for the CDR3 is TGTGCCAGCAGACTAGGGGAGGTCCGGGAGACCCAGTACTTC.

The chain couples TRBV20-1 to TRBJ1-2; no clear D. The V gene's germline CDR1 is DFQATT and CDR2 SNEGSKA (reference sequence). The ends were cut back, 0 bases at V and 6 bases at J, with 14 bases in the middle. The CDR3 spans 14 residues. The CDR3 DNA follows: TGCAGTGCTAGAGATACTGAGCAGAGAAATGGCTACACCTTC. Protein sequence: CSARDTEQRNGYTF.

This clonotype was seen many times. The V gene is TRBV6-1, the J gene TRBJ2-1; D ambiguous. Looked up from germline, CDR1 is MNHNS and CDR2 is SASEGT. The V gene lost 7 bases and the J gene lost 0 bases, with 13 bases spanning the gap. This CDR3 contains 15 residues. The CDR3 loop reads CASKEKFYSYNEQFF. CDR3 nucleotide sequence: TGTGCCAGCAAAGAGAAGTTTTACTCCTACAATGAGCAGTTCTTC.

This clonotype was picked up many times. V usage is TRBV6-1 and J usage is TRBJ2-7; D gene uncertain. Germline V CDR1 and CDR2: MNHNS, SASEGT. Trimming removed 4 bases at V and 2 bases at J, with 15 bases between. This CDR3 has 15 residues. The CDR3 region has the DNA TGTGCCAGCAGTGGCAACACGCATTACGCCTACGAGCAGTACTTC. Protein product: CASSGNTHYAYEQYF.

This clonotype was picked up many times. The chain employs TRBV7-9 and TRBJ2-7, with 11 bases matching TRBD1. CDR3 length equals 16 residues. The V gene's germline CDR1 is SEHNR and CDR2 FQNEAQ (reference sequence). Trimming took 2 bases from V and 3 from J; bases not matched to a gene: 6. CDR3 loop: CASSLHTGTGGYEQYF. CDR3 DNA: TGTGCCAGCAGCTTACATACCGGGACAGGGGGCTACGAGCAGTACTTC.

This clonotype was recorded a few times. The J gene is TRBJ2-3, the V gene TRBV30; maybe TRBD2 (5 bases). Germline V gene sequence: CDR1 GTSNPN, CDR2 SVGIG (reference sequence). The CDR3 spans 16 residues. The germline V and J ends were trimmed by 0 bases and 0 bases, with 13 bases remaining between them. CDR3 DNA: TGTGCCTGGAGTGTACGGCCGGGGAGAAGCACAGATACGCAGTATTTT. Translating it yields CAWSVRPGRSTDTQYF.

This clonotype showed up just a few times. The chain links TRBV29-1 to TRBJ2-3; unclear D gene. Germline lookup yields CDR1 SQVTM and CDR2 ANQGSEA. CDR3 length: 13 residues. Trimming removed 4 bases at V and 0 bases at J, with 8 bases between. CDR3 loop: CSVADPSTDTQYF. The CDR3 DNA sequence: TGCAGCGTTGCGGACCCGAGCACAGATACGCAGTATTTT.

There are a few counts of this clonotype. V usage is TRBV19 and J usage is TRBJ2-1; D is uncertain. CDR1 and CDR2 (germline): LNHDA, SQIVND (reference sequence). CDR3 length equals 14 residues. The V end lost 7 bases, the J end lost 7 bases, and 17 bases lay between the germline ends. The CDR3 loop reads CASTEKRDRNEQFF. Written as DNA, the CDR3 is TGTGCCAGTACCGAAAAAAGGGATAGGAATGAGCAGTTCTTC.

About this clonotype itself: It may be a read error: a sequence one base away is much more abundant. The chain is built from TRBV5-1 and TRBJ2-3, with D hard to call. V lost 3 bases to trimming and J lost 5 bases, with 4 bases between them. The germline CDR1 and CDR2 sequences are SGHRS and YFSETQ. The CDR3 contains 11 residues. CDR3 sequence (DNA): TGCGCCAGCAGCTCGGAAGATACGCAGTATTTT. Residues: CASSSEDTQYF.

This clonotype was seen a handful of times. The V gene is TRBV12-3 or TRBV12-4, the J gene TRBJ1-2; a possible D gene is TRBD1 (6 bases). V lost 2 bases to trimming and J lost 4 bases, with 17 bases between them. This CDR3 spans 16 amino acids. The CDR3 bases are TGTGCCAGCAGTTTAAGGGGGGGCCGGTACGGCTATGGCTACACCTTC. Protein sequence: CASSLRGGRYGYGYTF.

This clonotype appeared many times. This chain uses TRBV20-1 with TRBJ2-7; no firm D call. Trimming left V 3 bases short and J 4 bases short, with 4 bases between. The V gene's germline CDR1 is DFQATT and CDR2 SNEGSKA (reference sequence). CDR3 length: 10 amino acids. In DNA form, the CDR3 reads TGCAGTGCTAGGGGGTACGAGCAGTACTTC. Translating gives CSARGYEQYF.

This clonotype has ten or more counts. The chain couples TRBV12-3 or TRBV12-4 to TRBJ1-4, with no clear D. Trimming pared 6 bases from V and 8 bases from J, leaving 10 bases between. The CDR3 extends over 12 amino acids. Here the CDR3 DNA reads TGTGCCAGCAGCCCCCGGCGGGAAAAACTGTTTTTT. Translating it yields CASSPRREKLFF.

This clonotype occurred many times. This chain uses TRBV2 with TRBJ2-5; no clear D gene. The CDR3 sequence is 11 residues long. Trimming cost V 6 bases and J 7 bases, with 9 bases left between them. Per the germline V gene, CDR1 is SNHLY and CDR2 is FYNNEI. DNA of the CDR3: TGTGCCAGCAGCCAAGCCGGGACCCAGTACTTC. It specifies CASSQAGTQYF.

The chain carries TRBV2 and TRBJ1-5; 8 bases align to TRBD1. Germline CDR1 SNHLY, CDR2 FYNNEI. Germline trimming cut 11 bases from V and 4 bases from J; bases unmatched to any gene: 7. The CDR3 covers 13 residues. The CDR3 sequence: CASKDRENQPQHF. Here the CDR3 DNA reads TGTGCCTCAAAGGACAGGGAGAATCAGCCCCAGCATTTT.

The table lists this clonotype with many counts. The V gene is TRBV2, the J gene TRBJ2-3; 7 bases align to TRBD2. CDR1 and CDR2 from the germline V gene are SNHLY and FYNNEI. The CDR3 sequence is 14 residues long. J was trimmed by 4 bases and V by 4 bases; bases with no gene match: 5. CDR3 DNA sequence: TGTGCCAGCAGTGTCGGCGGGAGTTCAGATACGCAGTATTTT. Translated: CASSVGGSSDTQYF.

This clonotype was seen ten or more times. V is TRBV7-9 and J is TRBJ1-1; TRBD1 matches 7 bases. V was clipped by 1 base and J by 1 base; unmatched bases: 3. Germline CDR1 is SEHNR and CDR2 is FQNEAQ (reference sequence). This CDR3 is 15 amino acids long. CDR3 amino acids: CASSLDTGANTEAFF. For the CDR3, the DNA is TGTGCCAGCAGCTTAGATACAGGGGCGAACACTGAAGCTTTCTTT.

Notes on this clonotype: A much larger clone sits a single nucleotide away, making a read error possible. This chain connects TRBV6-2 or TRBV6-3 to TRBJ2-7; D unclear. Germline V gene lookup returns CDR1 MNHEY and CDR2 SVGEGT. This CDR3 spans 12 amino acids. V was clipped by 5 bases and J by 5 bases, with 10 bases between them. The CDR3: CASSPPPDEQYF. The CDR3 DNA reads as TGTGCCAGCAGTCCCCCCCCCGACGAGCAGTACTTC.

This clonotype was observed at least ten times. V is TRBV2 and J is TRBJ1-2, with TRBD1 matching 8 bases. Germline assignment: CDR1 SNHLY and CDR2 FYNNEI. After removal of 3 bases from V and 7 bases from J, the junction contained 7 bases not matched to a gene. The CDR3 covers 14 residues. This CDR3 is CASSENRGQGGYTF. DNA of the CDR3: TGTGCCAGCAGTGAGAACAGAGGACAGGGTGGCTACACCTTC. Complete variable domain (other parts from reference TRBV2 and TRBJ1-2): EPEVTQTPSHQVTQMGQEVILRCVPISNHLYFYWYRQILGQKVEFLVSFYNNEISEKSEIFDDQFSVERPDGSNFTLKIRSTKLEDSAMYFCASSENRGQGGYTFGSGTRLTVV.

This clonotype was seen a few times. This chain links TRBV6-1 with TRBJ2-2, with D maybe TRBD1 (5 bases). CDR3 length equals 14 residues. The V and J ends lost 6 bases and 1 base respectively, with 9 bases between them. Germline values: CDR1 MNHNS, CDR2 SASEGT. CDR3 protein: CASRDDRNTGELFF. In DNA, the CDR3 is TGTGCCAGCAGAGACGACAGGAACACCGGGGAGCTGTTTTTT.

This chain uses TRBV5-1 with TRBJ2-7; D not certain. Trimming pared 4 bases from V and 0 bases from J, leaving 14 bases between. Germline assignment: CDR1 SGHRS and CDR2 YFSETQ. The CDR3 consists of 15 residues. The CDR3: CASSPRPLSSYEQYF. The CDR3 region has the DNA TGCGCCAGCAGCCCGCGACCGCTTTCCTCCTACGAGCAGTACTTC. The full variable domain, its missing parts supplied by reference TRBV5-1 and TRBJ2-7, is KAGVTQTPRYLIKTRGQQVTLSCSPISGHRSVSWYQQTPGQGLQFLFEYFSETQRNKGNFPGRFSGRQFSNSRSEMNVSTLELGDSALYLCASSPRPLSSYEQYFGPGTRLTVT.

In its sample, this clonotype was seen many times. This chain joins TRBV7-9 and TRBJ2-7; possible D gene TRBD2, 6 bases. The V gene's germline CDR1 is SEHNR and CDR2 FQNEAQ (reference sequence). The CDR3 loop spans 14 amino acids. Trimming cost V 4 bases and J 5 bases, with 15 bases left between them. The CDR3 sequence is CASSSSEGPDEQYF. The CDR3 DNA sequence: TGTGCCAGCAGCTCCTCGGAGGGTCCCGACGAGCAGTACTTC. Supplemented by reference TRBV7-9 and TRBJ2-7, the full variable domain reads DTGVSQNPRHKITKRGQNVTFRCDPISEHNRLYWYRQTLGQGPEFLTYFQNEAQLEKSRLLSDRFSAERPKGSFSTLEIQRTEQGDSAMYLCASSSSEGPDEQYFGPGTRLTVT.

This clonotype was picked up a small number of times. The V gene is TRBV27, the J gene TRBJ2-2; D not resolved. This CDR3 is built from 13 residues. V was cut by 8 bases and J by 1 base, with 8 bases left in between. Looked up from germline, CDR1 is MNHEY and CDR2 is SMNVEV (reference sequence). For the CDR3, the DNA is TGTGCCAGCGCCCTACGGAACACCGGGGAGCTGTTTTTT. Translating it yields CASALRNTGELFF.